One and the same sample provided the 12 T cell receptor beta chains below, sequenced in a study of vaccination effects on CD4 cells after COVID-19. Their antigens remain unidentified. Having been cultured for roughly 10 days, the cells underwent CD4+ T cell isolation. This person's SARS-CoV-2 infection, confirmed by PCR, occurred between March and December 2020. Participants got two doses of BNT162b2 or mRNA-1273 vaccine. Profiled with immunoSEQ multiplex PCR; TCRdb holds only in-frame clones, not every one. Among approximately 30,000 clones, about 68% were seen once, and the ten largest hold under 7.5%. The sample was CD4+ T cells from PBMCs cultured without peptide, taken after COVID-19 vaccination. Receptors were obtained from a human donor who had a prior SARS-CoV-2 infection.

This clone was detected only once. The chain joins TRBV24-1 to TRBJ2-2; 16 bases fit TRBD2. The length of the CDR3 is 20 residues. Germline V gene lookup returns CDR1 KGHDR and CDR2 SFDVKD. The V and J ends lost 5 bases and 3 bases, in that order; junction bases with no gene match: 11. The CDR3 sequence is CATSASGGLAGGPHTGELFF. CDR3 DNA: TGTGCCACCAGTGCCTCGGGGGGACTAGCGGGAGGGCCTCACACCGGGGAGCTGTTTTTT.

The chain is built from TRBV7-8 and TRBJ2-7, with D tentatively TRBD2 (7 bases). The CDR3 is 15 residues long. Trimming took off 5 bases at V and 0 bases at J, with 14 bases between the two ends. Germline V gene data show CDR1 as SGHVS and CDR2 as FQNEAQ. The CDR3 DNA sequence: TGTGCCAGCAGCCAAGGGGGGGGACTCTCCTACGAGCAGTACTTC. Protein product: CASSQGGGLSYEQYF. Full variable domain (remainder filled in from reference TRBV7-8 and TRBJ2-7): GAGVSQSPRYKVAKRGQDVALRCDPISGHVSLFWYQQALGQGPEFLTYFQNEAQLDKSGLPSDRFFAERPEGSVSTLKIQRTQQEDSAVYLCASSQGGGLSYEQYFGPGTRLTVT.

V usage is TRBV6-5 and J usage is TRBJ1-2; tentative D call: TRBD1 (6 bases). The CDR3 sequence is 13 residues long. The germline gives CDR1 MNHEY, CDR2 SVGAGI. The V end was cut by 5 bases, the J end by 7 bases, with 14 bases between. CDR3 nucleotides: TGTGCCAGCAGTACGGGGGCAGCGACTGGCTACACCTTC. This codes for CASSTGAATGYTF.

This clone has a handful of counts. The V call is TRBV24-1, the J call TRBJ2-3; weak D call: TRBD2 (5 bases). Deletions cut 4 bases from V and 2 bases from J, with 9 bases between. Germline CDR1 reads KGHDR; CDR2 reads SFDVKD. CDR3 length: 14 residues. For the CDR3, the DNA is TGTGCCACCAGTGAGGACTCCTCCACAGATACGCAGTATTTT. Translated: CATSEDSSTDTQYF.

The rearrangement links TRBV27 to TRBJ2-5; D may be TRBD2 (6 bases). Deletions cut 5 bases from V and 5 bases from J, with 18 bases between. The length of the CDR3 is 15 residues. CDR1 and CDR2 from the germline V gene are MNHEY and SMNVEV (reference sequence). The CDR3 spells CASSLEGRLYETQYF. The CDR3 DNA follows: TGTGCCAGCAGTCTCGAGGGGAGGTTGTATGAGACCCAGTACTTC.

V usage is TRBV30 and J usage is TRBJ1-5, with D possibly being TRBD1 (6 bases). V shed 7 bases and J shed 5 bases, with 15 bases lying between them. Germline CDR1 reads GTSNPN; CDR2 reads SVGIG (reference sequence). The CDR3 contains 13 residues. The DNA of the CDR3 is TGTGCCTCAGATACAGGGTTCGATCAGCCCCAGCATTTT. Protein sequence: CASDTGFDQPQHF.

The chain recombines TRBV2 with TRBJ2-5; D is ambiguous. The CDR3 covers 12 residues. From germline, CDR1 is SNHLY and CDR2 FYNNEI. Between the trimmed V and J ends, which lost 6 bases and 6 bases, there was a span of 11 bases. The CDR3 bases are TGTGCCAGCAGGGTCGTTGGTCAGACCCAGTACTTC. As protein: CASRVVGQTQYF.

The rearrangement joins TRBV7-9 to TRBJ1-2, with D maybe TRBD1 (5 bases). In germline, CDR1 is SEHNR, CDR2 FQNEAQ (reference sequence). The CDR3 spans 16 residues. Trimming removed 5 bases at V and 8 bases at J, with 24 bases between. DNA for the CDR3: TGTGCCAGCAGCCGTTGGGACCAACAGGATTCGGGAGGCTACACCTTC. Protein sequence: CASSRWDQQDSGGYTF.

Remarks on this clone: The same CDR3 is also encoded by other DNA sequences in this sample. Here the CDR3 reads CASSGGGAYGYTF. CDR3 bases: TGTGCCAGCAGTGGGGGGGGAGCCTATGGCTACACCTTC. This chain uses TRBV2 with TRBJ1-2; possible D gene TRBD1, 5 bases. Germline CDR1 is SNHLY and CDR2 is FYNNEI. Trimming removed 4 bases from V and 4 bases from J, with 10 bases in between. The CDR3 has 13 amino acids. Full variable domain (rest looked up from reference TRBV2 and TRBJ1-2): EPEVTQTPSHQVTQMGQEVILRCVPISNHLYFYWYRQILGQKVEFLVSFYNNEISEKSEIFDDQFSVERPDGSNFTLKIRSTKLEDSAMYFCASSGGGAYGYTFGSGTRLTVV.

This clone was recorded once. This chain joins TRBV6-6 and TRBJ1-1; D uncertain. Germline V gives CDR1 MNHNY, CDR2 SVGAGI (reference sequence). This CDR3 region has 14 residues. V was shortened by 2 bases and J by 2 bases, with 9 bases between the two germline ends. The CDR3 sequence: CASSYAGLNTEAFF. The DNA of the CDR3 is TGTGCCAGCAGTTACGCTGGGTTAAACACTGAAGCTTTCTTT.

This chain connects TRBV5-1 to TRBJ2-3, with 11 bases matching TRBD2. Germline values: CDR1 SGHRS, CDR2 YFSETQ. This CDR3 is built from 15 residues. V lost 3 bases and J lost 8; bases outside the gene matches: 8. This chain's CDR3 is CASSSNLAGGVTQYF. CDR3 DNA sequence: TGCGCCAGCAGCTCCAATCTAGCGGGAGGAGTTACGCAGTATTTT.

This chain links TRBV12-3 or TRBV12-4 with TRBJ1-3, with D hard to call. The CDR3 spans 13 residues. The V and J ends lost 3 bases and 8 bases respectively, with 11 bases between them. The CDR3 here is CASSFPVADTIYF. In DNA form, the CDR3 reads TGTGCCAGCAGTTTCCCCGTCGCGGACACCATATATTTT.